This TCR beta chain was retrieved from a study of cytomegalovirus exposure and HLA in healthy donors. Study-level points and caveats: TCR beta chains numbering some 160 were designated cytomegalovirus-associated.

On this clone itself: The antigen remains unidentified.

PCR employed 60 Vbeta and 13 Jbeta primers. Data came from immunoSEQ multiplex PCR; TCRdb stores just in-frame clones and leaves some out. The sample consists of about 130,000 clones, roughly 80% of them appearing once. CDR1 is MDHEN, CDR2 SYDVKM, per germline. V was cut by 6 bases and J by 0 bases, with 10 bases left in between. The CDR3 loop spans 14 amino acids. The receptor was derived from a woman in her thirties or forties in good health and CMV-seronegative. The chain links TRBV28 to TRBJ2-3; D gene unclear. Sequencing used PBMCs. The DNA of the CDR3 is TGTGCCAGCAGCCCTAGTTGGAGCACAGATACGCAGTATTTT. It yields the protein CASSPSWSTDTQYF.